This TCR beta chain was sequenced in a study of OX40 agonist ivuxolimab in advanced cancers. Study-wide context: The costimulatory receptor OX40 (CD134) was targeted by ivuxolimab, a fully human IgG2 agonistic monoclonal antibody. The paper reports the monotherapy dose-escalation portion (N of about 47 patients) of the phase I ivuxolimab trial. Peripheral TCRbeta sequencing was intended to test whether TCR sequence diversity was altered and clonal T-cell expansion was caused by ivuxolimab. Patients were allowed to have had prior anti-PD-1, anti-PD-L1 or anti-CTLA-4 therapy, and roughly 40% of the dose-escalation patients had previously received checkpoint inhibitors. Partial responses occurred in three dose-escalation patients: two with cutaneous melanoma and one with hepatocellular carcinoma. Intravenous ivuxolimab was administered to patients every 2 weeks at six dose levels: 0.01, 0.1, 0.3, 1.5, 3 and 10 mg/kg. Of the roughly 54 dose-escalation patients, hepatocellular carcinoma was present in around 20, melanoma in some 15, renal cell carcinoma in 9 and head and neck cancer in 9. The dose-escalation cohort was around 83% male with a mean age of 60 years, ranging from roughly 20 to 80. What the study reported, not specific to this receptor: At doses of 0.1 to 3.0 mg/kg, clonal expansion of both CD4+ and CD8+ blood T cells was observed from baseline to week 6. In the 0.1-3.0 mg/kg groups, partial responders had among the lowest normalized peripheral clonal expansion, particularly in CD8+ T cells. Low levels of normalized T-cell clonal expansion were also shown by some nonresponding patients. After ivuxolimab, more expanded clones were found on average in CD8+ T cells than in CD4+ T cells. The antigen specificity of the peripheral T cells that underwent clonal expansion was not determined.

On this clone itself: Its antigen target is currently unknown. Per-nucleotide qualities are absent, and no much larger clonotype sits a single base away.

Patients with a history of autoimmune disease or receiving systemic immunosuppression were excluded from the trial. In every dose cohort, peripheral blood was drawn for TCR sequencing at baseline, cycle 4 day 1, and cycle 7 day 1. Samples came from an open-label, multicenter, first-in-human phase I dose-escalation trial of ivuxolimab. Adults with locally advanced or metastatic head and neck squamous cell, hepatocellular, melanoma or renal cell carcinoma were enrolled in the trial. Before TCR sequencing, CD4+ and CD8+ T cells were separately sorted from peripheral blood. Per the germline V gene, SGHTA is the CDR1 and FQGNSA is the CDR2. Cut back by 2 bases and 3 bases, the V and J ends lie 15 bases apart. The CDR3 contains 16 residues, cysteine and phenylalanine counted. This entry keeps only the CDR3 DNA: 48 bases, framed from base 1. Genomic DNA was isolated from the sorted cells so that the TCRbeta CDR3 region could be sequenced. The immunoSEQ Assay was used for sequencing of TCRbeta CDR3 regions. The table comes from immuneACCESS by way of TCRdb, which keeps in-frame sequences with V and J called. Part of the clones is missing from these tables; in studies checked, under half for an unresolved V gene and the rest for unknown reasons. Counted in this sample were 15,000 to 20,000 clones; 80% to 95% of them appeared once. 6.5% to 8% of the sample lies in the top ten.

Recombination joined TRBV7-2 with TRBJ2-3; TRBD2 is possibly the D segment (5 matching bases). The receptor comes from an adult with an advanced solid tumor such as melanoma, head and neck, liver or kidney cancer. This sample comprised CD4+ or CD8+ T cells sorted from blood, obtained in a trial of the OX40 agonist ivuxolimab. The CDR3 has the sequence CASSLLGGGLTDTQYF. The nucleotide sequence reads TGTGCCAGCAGCTTATTAGGTGGCGGGTTAACAGATACGCAGTATTTT. The CDR3 plus the reference TRBV7-2 and TRBJ2-3 genes for the other parts give the full variable domain: GAGVSQSPSNKVTEKGKDVELRCDPISGHTALYWYRQSLGQGLEFLIYFQGNSAPDKSGLPSDRFSAERTGGSVSTLTIQRTQQEDSAVYLCASSLLGGGLTDTQYFGPGTRLTVL.